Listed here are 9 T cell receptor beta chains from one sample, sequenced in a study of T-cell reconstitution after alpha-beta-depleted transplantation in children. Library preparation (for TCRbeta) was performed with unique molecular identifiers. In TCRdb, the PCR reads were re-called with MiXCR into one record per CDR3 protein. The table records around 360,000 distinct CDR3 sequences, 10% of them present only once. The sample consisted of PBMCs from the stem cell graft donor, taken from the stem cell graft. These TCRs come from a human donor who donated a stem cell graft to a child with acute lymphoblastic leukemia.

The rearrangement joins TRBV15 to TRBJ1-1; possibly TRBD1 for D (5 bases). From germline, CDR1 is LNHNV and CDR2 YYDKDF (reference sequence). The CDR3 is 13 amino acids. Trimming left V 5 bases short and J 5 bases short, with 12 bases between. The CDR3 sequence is CATSVLGVTEAFF. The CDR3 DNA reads TGTGCCACCAGCGTACTAGGGGTAACTGAAGCTTTCTTT.

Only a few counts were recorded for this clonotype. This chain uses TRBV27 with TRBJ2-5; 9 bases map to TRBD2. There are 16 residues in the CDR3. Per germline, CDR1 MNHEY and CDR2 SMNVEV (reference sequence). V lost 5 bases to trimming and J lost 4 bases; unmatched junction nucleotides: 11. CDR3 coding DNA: TGTGCCAGCAGTACTTCCGGGACTAGCCCTAGAGAGACCCAGTACTTC. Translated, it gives CASSTSGTSPRETQYF.

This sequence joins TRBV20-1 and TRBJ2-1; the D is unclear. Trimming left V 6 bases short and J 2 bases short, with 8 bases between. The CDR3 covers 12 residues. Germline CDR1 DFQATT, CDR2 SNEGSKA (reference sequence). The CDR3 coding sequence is TGCAGTGCCGACCTGCCCTACAATGAGCAGTTCTTC. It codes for CSADLPYNEQFF.

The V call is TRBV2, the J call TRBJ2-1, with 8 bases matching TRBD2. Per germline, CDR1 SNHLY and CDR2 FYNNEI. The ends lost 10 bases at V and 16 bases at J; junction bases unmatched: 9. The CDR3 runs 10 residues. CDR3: CAIAGTRGFF. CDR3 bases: TGTGCCATCGCTGGGACTAGGGGCTTCTTC.

CDR3 coding DNA: TGTGCCAGCAGTGAATGGTGGGGCGGGAGGGCCCCTCTAGCCAAAAACATTCAGTACTTC. Amino acids: CASSEWWGGRAPLAKNIQYF. The J gene is TRBJ2-4, the V gene TRBV25-1, with 9 nucleotides matching TRBD2. J gave up 0 bases and V 1 base, and 13 bases lay outside the gene matches. Germline loops: CDR1 MGHDK, CDR2 SYGVNS. The CDR3 is made up of 20 amino acids.

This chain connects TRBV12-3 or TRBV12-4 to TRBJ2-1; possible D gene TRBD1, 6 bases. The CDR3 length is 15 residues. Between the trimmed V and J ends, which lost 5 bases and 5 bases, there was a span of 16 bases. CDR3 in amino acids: CASSLRTAPNNEQFF. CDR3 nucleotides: TGTGCCAGCAGTCTACGGACAGCTCCTAACAATGAGCAGTTCTTC.

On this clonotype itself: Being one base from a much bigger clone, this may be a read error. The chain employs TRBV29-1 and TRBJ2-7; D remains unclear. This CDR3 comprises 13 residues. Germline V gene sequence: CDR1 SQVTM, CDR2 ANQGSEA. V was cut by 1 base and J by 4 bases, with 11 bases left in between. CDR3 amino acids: CSVEVAFGYEQYF. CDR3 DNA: TGCAGCGTTGAAGTTGCGTTTGGGTACGAGCAGTACTTC.

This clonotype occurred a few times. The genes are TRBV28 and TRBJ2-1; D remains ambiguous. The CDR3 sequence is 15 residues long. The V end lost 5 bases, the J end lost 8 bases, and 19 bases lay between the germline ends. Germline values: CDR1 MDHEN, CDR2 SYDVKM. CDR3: CASSRALAAYDEQFF. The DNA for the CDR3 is TGTGCCAGCAGTCGGGCCCTCGCGGCGTACGATGAGCAGTTCTTC.

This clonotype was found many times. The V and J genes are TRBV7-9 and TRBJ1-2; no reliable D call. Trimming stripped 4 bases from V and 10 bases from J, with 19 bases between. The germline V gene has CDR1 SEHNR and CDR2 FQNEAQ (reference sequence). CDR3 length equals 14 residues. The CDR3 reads CASSYSSDTSDYTF. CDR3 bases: TGTGCCAGCAGCTACAGCAGCGATACCTCAGACTACACCTTC.